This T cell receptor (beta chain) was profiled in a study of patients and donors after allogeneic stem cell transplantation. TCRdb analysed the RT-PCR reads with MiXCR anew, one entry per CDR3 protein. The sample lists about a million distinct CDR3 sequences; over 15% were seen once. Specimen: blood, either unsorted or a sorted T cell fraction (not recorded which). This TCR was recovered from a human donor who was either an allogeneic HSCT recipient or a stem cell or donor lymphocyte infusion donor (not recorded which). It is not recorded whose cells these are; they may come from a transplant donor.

DNA for the CDR3: TGCGCCAGCAGCTTGGGAGACAGGGACAACACTGAAGCTTTCTTT. This gives the protein CASSLGDRDNTEAFF. The chain is built from TRBV5-1 and TRBJ1-1; 7 bases are shared with TRBD1. Germline V lookup: CDR1 SGHRS, CDR2 YFSETQ. The CDR3 is 15 amino acids. With V trimmed by 0 bases and J by 2 bases, 4 bases remained unmatched.